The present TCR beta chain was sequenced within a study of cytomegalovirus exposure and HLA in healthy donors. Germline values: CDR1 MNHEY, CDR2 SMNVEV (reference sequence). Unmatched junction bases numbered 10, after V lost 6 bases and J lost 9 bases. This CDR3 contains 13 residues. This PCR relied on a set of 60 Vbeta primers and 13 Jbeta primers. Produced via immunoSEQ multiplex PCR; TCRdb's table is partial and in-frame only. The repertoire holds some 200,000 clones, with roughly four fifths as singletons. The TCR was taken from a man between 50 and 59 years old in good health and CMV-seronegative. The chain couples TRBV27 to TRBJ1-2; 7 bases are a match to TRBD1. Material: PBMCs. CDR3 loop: CASSPDRARSYTF. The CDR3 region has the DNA TGTGCCAGCAGCCCAGACAGGGCACGCAGCTACACCTTC.